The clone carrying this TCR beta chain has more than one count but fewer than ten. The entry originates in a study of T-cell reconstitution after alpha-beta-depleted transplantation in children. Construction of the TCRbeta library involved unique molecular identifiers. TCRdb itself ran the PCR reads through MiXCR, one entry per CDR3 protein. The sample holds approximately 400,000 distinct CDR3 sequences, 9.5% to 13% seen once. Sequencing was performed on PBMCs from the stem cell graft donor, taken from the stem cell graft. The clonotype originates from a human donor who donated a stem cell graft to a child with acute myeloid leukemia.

The CDR3 is CASSQGRENEQFF. The CDR3 nucleotides read TGCGCCAGCAGCCAAGGGCGGGAGAATGAGCAGTTCTTC. V is TRBV4-1 and J is TRBJ2-1, with TRBD2 matching 7 bases. Germline trimming cut 1 base from V and 7 bases from J; bases unmatched to any gene: 1. CDR3 length: 13 residues. In germline, CDR1 is MGHRA, CDR2 YSYEKL.